One and the same sample provided the 9 T cell receptor beta chains below, sequenced in a study of T cells in Graves' hyperthyroidism and ophthalmopathy. Amplification of TCR beta CDR3 regions used RNA as the template. A first-round RT-PCR of the TCR CDR3 used the HTBI primer set. TCRdb independently ran MiXCR on the multiplex PCR reads; one entry per CDR3 protein. In the table there are a few hundred thousand distinct CDR3 sequences, approximately 14% of which are singletons. The sample consisted of blood. The origin of the receptors is a woman younger than 35 with Graves' hyperthyroidism.

The rearrangement links TRBV4-3 to TRBJ1-2; D is perhaps TRBD1 (6 bases). Germline V CDR1 and CDR2: LGHNA, YSLEER. This CDR3 is built from 14 residues. V was trimmed by 0 bases and J by 2 bases, leaving 7 bases between them. CDR3 nucleotides: TGCGCCAGCAGCCAAGATACAGGGAACTATGGCTACACCTTC. It codes for CASSQDTGNYGYTF.

This clonotype has at least ten counts. The genes are TRBV11-2 and TRBJ2-2; D unresolved. V lost 5 bases to trimming and J lost 4 bases, with 11 bases between them. The germline CDR1 and CDR2 sequences are SGHAT and FQNNGV. This CDR3 region has 14 residues. The CDR3 here is CASSERTVTGELFF. The CDR3 bases are TGTGCCAGCAGCGAACGGACGGTCACCGGGGAGCTGTTTTTT. The full variable domain, with the rest looked up from reference TRBV11-2 and TRBJ2-2, is EAGVAQSPRYKIIEKRQSVAFWCNPISGHATLYWYQQILGQGPKLLIQFQNNGVVDDSQLPKDRFSAERLKGVDSTLKIQPAKLEDSAVYLCASSERTVTGELFFGEGSRLTVL.

This clonotype has at least ten counts. This chain connects TRBV29-1 to TRBJ1-2; possibly TRBD1 for D (6 bases). The CDR3 is 14 amino acids. Trimming left V 5 bases short and J 4 bases short, with 17 bases between. Germline CDR1 and CDR2: SQVTM and ANQGSEA. DNA of the CDR3: TGCAGCGTTACAGGGACCACTTCATTCTATGGCTACACCTTC. Protein product: CSVTGTTSFYGYTF.

The gene calls are TRBV29-1 and TRBJ2-7, with 9 bases fitting TRBD1. Germline V gives CDR1 SQVTM, CDR2 ANQGSEA. The CDR3 has 13 residues. Trimming removed 3 bases from V and 4 bases from J; junction bases left unmatched: 4. The CDR3 nucleotides are TGCAGCGTTGAGGGGACAGGGTGGTACGAGCAGTACTTC. Its translation is CSVEGTGWYEQYF.

This clonotype showed up just a few times. The chain carries TRBV5-1 and TRBJ2-3, with 13 bases matching TRBD2. CDR1 and CDR2 (germline): SGHRS, YFSETQ. Trimming at V came to 0 bases and at J to 4 bases, leaving 5 bases not matched to a gene. The CDR3 loop spans 17 amino acids. The CDR3 region is CASSLEGTSGRADTQYF. In DNA, the CDR3 is TGCGCCAGCAGCTTGGAAGGCACTAGCGGGAGGGCAGATACGCAGTATTTT.

This clonotype was seen repeatedly, ten times or more. The rearrangement uses TRBV28 and TRBJ1-2; possibly TRBD1 for D (6 bases). Germline V gives CDR1 MDHEN, CDR2 SYDVKM. The CDR3 runs 13 residues. V lost 2 bases to trimming and J lost 8 bases, with 12 bases between them. CDR3 amino acids: CASSLGQMRGYTF. The CDR3 region has the DNA TGTGCCAGCAGTTTAGGACAGATGAGAGGCTACACCTTC.

This clonotype was recorded at least ten times. V is TRBV30 and J is TRBJ1-1, with unresolved D. Trimming took off 4 bases at V and 0 bases at J, with 9 bases between the two ends. Germline lookup yields CDR1 GTSNPN and CDR2 SVGIG (reference sequence). The CDR3 spans 13 residues. CDR3 in amino acids: CAWMYELNTEAFF. CDR3 nucleotides: TGTGCCTGGATGTACGAACTGAACACTGAAGCTTTCTTT.

The genes are TRBV6-1 and TRBJ2-2, with 10 bases fitting TRBD2. The CDR3 totals 16 residues. CDR1 is MNHNS, CDR2 SASEGT, per germline. V trimming: 8 bases; J trimming: 5 bases; junction bases outside the gene matches: 11. CDR3 region: CASFPAASGSTGELFF. The CDR3 DNA follows: TGTGCCAGCTTCCCGGCGGCTAGCGGGAGTACCGGGGAGCTGTTTTTT.

For this clonotype: A single base separates this from a much larger clone, so it may be a read error. This chain joins TRBV3-1 and TRBJ2-1, with D hard to call. Trimming shortened V by 1 base and J by 3 bases, and 13 bases separated the two germline ends. Germline V gene lookup returns CDR1 LGHDT and CDR2 YNNKEL (reference sequence). The CDR3 covers 16 residues. The DNA of the CDR3 is TGTGCCAGCAGCCAAGCTCGTGCGAAAATCTACAATGAGCAGTTCTTC. Translated, it gives CASSQARAKIYNEQFF.